These T cell receptor beta chains were read from a single sample in a study of HIV-infected patients and healthy controls. MiXCR was run by TCRdb on the 5' RACE reads, yielding one entry per CDR3 protein. The table shows approximately 15,000 distinct CDR3 sequences, with around 12% occurring only once. Sequences were derived from blood, sampled during antiretroviral therapy. These receptors were obtained from an adult with HIV infection. The donor label of this sample is uncertain. Each CDR3 is given with its conserved first and last residue. D genes are given only for firm matches. The size entry is marked missing in some rows and otherwise reads once, few, many or a size class.

d_gene	v_gene	abundance	j_gene	CDR3nt	CDR3aa
-	TRBV6-5	-	TRBJ1-5	TGTGCCAGCAGTTACTCGGGGGGGAATCAGCCCCAGCATTTT	CASSYSGGNQPQHF
TRBD2	TRBV6-6	-	TRBJ2-1	TGTGCCAGCAGTAATAAACTAGCGGGAGGAAACAATGAGCAGTTCTTC	CASSNKLAGGNNEQFF
-	TRBV29-1	-	TRBJ1-2	TGCAGCGTTGAACAGGGCGGCTACACCTTC	CSVEQGGYTF
-	TRBV28	few	TRBJ1-5	TGTGCCAGCAGCCCTCTTAATCAGCCCCAGCATTTT	CASSPLNQPQHF
-	TRBV7-9	many	TRBJ2-3	TGTGCCAGCACCCCTCGTAGGGACCATGTCTTAGATACGCAGTATTTT	CASTPRRDHVLDTQYF
TRBD1	TRBV29-1	few	TRBJ2-3	TGCAGCGTTGAAGGACAGGGGGTCACAGATACGCAGTATTTT	CSVEGQGVTDTQYF
-	TRBV29-1	few	TRBJ2-3	TGCAGCGTTGAAGTAATCGGGGGCCCGACAGATACGCAGTATTTT	CSVEVIGGPTDTQYF
TRBD1	TRBV11-3	-	TRBJ2-2	TGTGCCAGCAGTCCCGGGACAGGGGAAGTCGGGGAGCTGTTTTTT	CASSPGTGEVGELFF
TRBD1	TRBV12-3/TRBV12-4	few	TRBJ2-7	TGTGCCAGCAGTTGGCCGGGACAGAGCTCCTACGAGCAGTACTTC	CASSWPGQSSYEQYF
-	TRBV29-1	-	TRBJ2-2	TGCAGCGTGGTGGGAAACACCGGGGAGCTGTTTTTT	CSVVGNTGELFF
TRBD2	TRBV6-5	many	TRBJ2-3	TGTGCCAGCAGAGCCCGGGTAGCGGGAGCCCCTAGCACAGATACGCAGTATTTT	CASRARVAGAPSTDTQYF
-	TRBV12-3/TRBV12-4	many	TRBJ1-4	TGTGCCAGCAGTTTAATGACAGTCGACACTAATGAAAAACTGTTTTTT	CASSLMTVDTNEKLFF
-	TRBV3-1	many	TRBJ1-5	TGTGCCAGCAGCCAAACCGGGACTCAAGGTCAGCCCCAGCATTTT	CASSQTGTQGQPQHF
-	TRBV2	many	TRBJ2-3	TGTGCCAGGTCTCAGTCCGGCAGTGCTAGCACAGATACGCAGTATTTT	CARSQSGSASTDTQYF
-	TRBV20-1	few	TRBJ2-7	TGCAGTGCTAATGACATAAGTAGACCCTACGAGCAGTACTTC	CSANDISRPYEQYF
-	TRBV5-1	many	TRBJ2-1	TGCGCCAGCAAGATGGAGGGGATGGATGAGCAGTTCTTC	CASKMEGMDEQFF
-	TRBV5-5	many	TRBJ2-7	TGTGCCAGCAGCTTGTGGGGTATCCTTGGCGAGCAGTACTTC	CASSLWGILGEQYF
-	TRBV6-5	many	TRBJ2-7	TGTGCCAGCAGTTATCGACAGGACTCCTACGAGCAGTACTTC	CASSYRQDSYEQYF
TRBD1	TRBV5-1	-	TRBJ1-2	TGCGCCAGCAGCTTGGCCCAGGGGGCGCCGGGCTACACCTTC	CASSLAQGAPGYTF
TRBD1	TRBV20-1	many	TRBJ2-2	TGCAGTGCTATTCAGGGGGCAGACACCGGGGAGCTGTTTTTT	CSAIQGADTGELFF
TRBD2	TRBV6-2/TRBV6-3	-	TRBJ2-3	TGTGCCAGCAGATACCCTAGCGGGGGGGCTTTGGGTACAGATACGCAGTATTTT	CASRYPSGGALGTDTQYF
-	TRBV20-1	-	TRBJ1-5	TGCAGTGCTAGCAGGGGCGGGGGTCAGCCCCAGCATTTT	CSASRGGGQPQHF
-	TRBV7-9	many	TRBJ2-5	TGTGCCAGCAGCCCAGGAGTGGCAGGCGTCCAAGAGACCCAGTACTTC	CASSPGVAGVQETQYF
TRBD1	TRBV28	many	TRBJ1-2	TGTGCCAGCACTTTAGGACAGGCGAACTATGGCTACACCTTC	CASTLGQANYGYTF
-	TRBV11-2	medium-sized	TRBJ2-2	TGTGCCAGCAGCTTAGGGAGAAACACCGGGGAGCTGTTTTTT	CASSLGRNTGELFF
-	TRBV7-9	medium-sized	TRBJ1-1	TGTGCCAGCAGCTCATGGACAGCGAAGAACACTGAAGCTTTCTTT	CASSSWTAKNTEAFF
-	TRBV5-1	many	TRBJ1-1	TGCGCCAGCAGCTTGGGCCAGGGGAAGCGGGACACTGAAGCTTTCTTT	CASSLGQGKRDTEAFF
-	TRBV7-2	-	TRBJ2-3	TGTGCCAGCAGCTTACAGGGTGGACGTCCAGATACGCAGTATTTT	CASSLQGGRPDTQYF
-	TRBV20-1	few	TRBJ2-2	TGCAGTGCTAGAGCCGGACTTGACACCGGGGAGCTGTTTTTT	CSARAGLDTGELFF
TRBD1	TRBV10-3	many	TRBJ2-7	TGTGCCATCAGTGAAAGGGACAGGGGGACCTACGAGCAGTACTTC	CAISERDRGTYEQYF
TRBD2	TRBV30	-	TRBJ2-1	TGTGCCTGGAGTCCACTAGCGGGAGGACTTGAGCAGTTCTTC	CAWSPLAGGLEQFF
TRBD2	TRBV11-2	-	TRBJ2-2	TGTGCCAGCAGCTTAGTAGCGGGAGGGCCTTTAACCGGGGAGCTGTTTTTT	CASSLVAGGPLTGELFF
-	TRBV7-3	many	TRBJ2-5	TGTGCCAGCAGCTTAAACTCCATAGGGGAGACCCAGTACTTC	CASSLNSIGETQYF